The 8 T cell receptor beta chains in this list originate from one sample, sequenced in a study of regulatory T cells in long-lasting Graves disease. As for time point: persistent/refractory GD, antithyroid drugs over 5 years with positive TRAb. After RNA was extracted from PBMCs, the TCR library was made from it. TCR beta libraries were built with iRepertoire HTBI primers and Arm-PCR of CDR3 regions. MiXCR, applied by TCRdb to the multiplex PCR reads, yields one record per CDR3 protein. The table records 400,000 to 500,000 distinct CDR3 sequences, roughly a fifth of them present only once. The sequencing here drew on peripheral blood mononuclear cells (PBMCs), taken when the disease was refractory, from a patient treated with antithyroid drugs. These receptors came from a female donor with Graves disease.

This clonotype was seen at least ten times. The chain has TRBV30 and TRBJ1-1; unclear D gene. V lost 4 bases to trimming and J lost 10 bases, with 13 bases between them. CDR1 and CDR2 (germline): GTSNPN, SVGIG (reference sequence). CDR3 length: 11 residues. CDR3 nucleotides: TGTGCCTGGATGAGGGATCGAGGAGCTTTCTTT. Residues: CAWMRDRGAFF.

This clonotype was detected many times. The chain links TRBV28 to TRBJ1-1; the D is unclear. V was pared by 5 bases and J by 5 bases, with 9 bases between. The CDR3 is made up of 12 amino acids. The germline V gene has CDR1 MDHEN and CDR2 SYDVKM. In DNA, the CDR3 is TGTGCCAGCAGTAAACAACCGACTGAAGCTTTCTTT. The encoded protein is CASSKQPTEAFF.

This clonotype was counted at least ten times. The genes are TRBV6-5 and TRBJ1-2, with D perhaps TRBD1 (5 bases). The CDR3 sequence is 15 residues long. The germline V gene encodes CDR1 MNHEY and CDR2 SVGAGI. V was trimmed by 2 bases and J by 1 base, leaving 11 bases between them. The CDR3 DNA sequence: TGTGCCAGCAGTTACCTGGGGGGTTTTAACTATGGCTACACCTTC. It is translated as CASSYLGGFNYGYTF.

The table lists this clonotype with a few counts. The genes are TRBV6-1 and TRBJ2-1; tentative D call: TRBD1 (5 bases). V was cut by 6 bases and J by 7 bases, with 19 bases left in between. Germline CDR1 and CDR2: MNHNS and SASEGT. CDR3 size: 15 residues. In nucleotides, the CDR3 is TGTGCCAGCAGCTCAGGGCTGTATTCCGGGAATGAGCAGTTCTTC. Its translation is CASSSGLYSGNEQFF.

This clonotype was recorded at least ten times. The chain uses TRBV28 and TRBJ2-7, with TRBD1 matching over 7 bases. J was trimmed by 2 bases and V by 6 bases; bases with no gene match: 7. Germline CDR1 and CDR2: MDHEN and SYDVKM. The CDR3 totals 14 residues. CDR3 nucleotides: TGTGCCAGCAGACTGACAGGGCGCGCCTACGAGCAGTACTTC. Its translation is CASRLTGRAYEQYF. The full variable domain, rest sourced from reference TRBV28 and TRBJ2-7, is DVKVTQSSRYLVKRTGEKVFLECVQDMDHENMFWYRQDPGLGLRLIYFSYDVKMKEKGDIPEGYSVSREKKERFSLILESASTNQTSMYLCASRLTGRAYEQYFGPGTRLTVT.

Ten or more counts support this clonotype. This sequence joins TRBV7-2 and TRBJ2-7, with 12 bases aligning to TRBD2. Unmatched junction bases numbered 8, after V lost 1 base and J lost 7 bases. This CDR3 has 16 amino acids. The V gene's germline CDR1 is SGHTA and CDR2 FQGNSA. CDR3 region: CASSLVATSGSYEQYF. CDR3 nucleotides: TGTGCCAGCAGCTTAGTGGCGACTAGCGGGAGTTATGAGCAGTACTTC.

This clonotype was detected many times. CDR3 residues: CASSSRDSYSPLHF. CDR3 nucleotide sequence: TGTGCCAGCAGCTCCCGGGACAGCTATTCACCCCTCCACTTT. The rearrangement joins TRBV6-1 to TRBJ1-6, with 7 bases identical to TRBD1. Trimming at V came to 6 bases and at J to 8 bases, leaving 7 bases not matched to a gene. This CDR3 comprises 14 residues. Germline loops: CDR1 MNHNS, CDR2 SASEGT.

The chain links TRBV4-2 to TRBJ2-7; TRBD1 matches 7 bases. The CDR3 covers 15 residues. V gave up 1 base and J gave up 5 bases; unmatched junction bases: 8. CDR1 and CDR2 (germline): LGHNA, YNFKEQ. The DNA for the CDR3 is TGTGCCAGCAGCCAAGCCAGGGGGAGTAACGACGAGCAGTACTTC. Residues: CASSQARGSNDEQYF.